The next 15 T cell receptor beta chains were all read from a single sample in a study of beta chain features in type 1 diabetes. The sequenced template was cDNA made from the entire isolated RNA. Only in-frame clones appear in the TCRdb table, and some are missing; sequencing was by immunoSEQ multiplex PCR. The sample lists 250,000 or so clones; under 70% were seen once. The sample was naive CD4+ T cells from blood. These receptors came from a man in his thirties or forties in good health.

The chain links TRBV30 to TRBJ2-1; TRBD2 matches at 11 bases. The CDR3 has 15 amino acids. Germline V gives CDR1 GTSNPN, CDR2 SVGIG (reference sequence). V shed 2 bases and J 2 bases; nucleotides not matched to a gene: 2. The CDR3 reads CAWSRGLAAYNEQFF. CDR3 bases: TGTGCCTGGAGTAGGGGACTAGCGGCCTACAATGAGCAGTTCTTC.

The chain combines TRBV5-1 with TRBJ2-7, with a possible D match to TRBD2 (5 bases). The CDR3 has 13 amino acids. Between the trimmed V and J ends, which lost 4 bases and 0 bases, there was a span of 8 bases. The V gene's germline CDR1 is SGHRS and CDR2 YFSETQ. In DNA form, the CDR3 reads TGCGCCAGCAGCAGCGGTAACTCCTACGAGCAGTACTTC. Amino acid sequence: CASSSGNSYEQYF. Together with reference TRBV5-1 and TRBJ2-7, the CDR3 gives the full variable domain: KAGVTQTPRYLIKTRGQQVTLSCSPISGHRSVSWYQQTPGQGLQFLFEYFSETQRNKGNFPGRFSGRQFSNSRSEMNVSTLELGDSALYLCASSSGNSYEQYFGPGTRLTVT.

The rearrangement uses TRBV10-3 and TRBJ2-7; D call uncertain. V was pared by 3 bases and J by 4 bases, with 10 bases between. The CDR3 totals 13 residues. Germline CDR1 and CDR2: ENHRY and SYGVKD. The CDR3 coding sequence is TGTGCCATCAGTGACCAGGCCCAATACGAGCAGTACTTC. This encodes CAISDQAQYEQYF.

This chain connects TRBV7-9 to TRBJ2-7; TRBD1 is a possible D gene (5 bases). The CDR3 is 14 residues long. The germline gives CDR1 SEHNR, CDR2 FQNEAQ (reference sequence). V lost 5 bases to trimming and J lost 0 bases, with 11 bases between them. CDR3 DNA sequence: TGTGCCAGCAGCCCAGGGCAGCCCTCCTACGAGCAGTACTTC. Encoded protein: CASSPGQPSYEQYF.

The rearrangement links TRBV11-2 to TRBJ2-3; TRBD2 agrees at 10 bases. CDR3 length: 15 amino acids. Germline V gene sequence: CDR1 SGHAT, CDR2 FQNNGV. V gave up 5 bases and J gave up 4 bases; unmatched junction bases: 6. The CDR3: CASSPSGRVPDTQYF. The CDR3 DNA sequence: TGTGCCAGCAGCCCTAGCGGGAGAGTCCCAGATACGCAGTATTTT. The whole variable domain, remainder taken from reference TRBV11-2 and TRBJ2-3, is EAGVAQSPRYKIIEKRQSVAFWCNPISGHATLYWYQQILGQGPKLLIQFQNNGVVDDSQLPKDRFSAERLKGVDSTLKIQPAKLEDSAVYLCASSPSGRVPDTQYFGPGTRLTVL.

The chain employs TRBV11-2 and TRBJ2-2, with D hard to call. Trimming pared 6 bases from V and 2 bases from J, leaving 10 bases between. Germline V gene lookup returns CDR1 SGHAT and CDR2 FQNNGV. The CDR3 extends over 14 amino acids. The CDR3 DNA follows: TGTGCCAGCAGACCGGCAGTAAACACCGGGGAGCTGTTTTTT. Residues: CASRPAVNTGELFF.

This clone was seen a handful of times. This chain uses TRBV2 with TRBJ2-1; possibly TRBD1 for D (6 bases). With 6 bases removed from V and 1 base from J, the gap between germline ends came to 10 bases. CDR3 length: 14 amino acids. Germline V lookup: CDR1 SNHLY, CDR2 FYNNEI. CDR3: CASSGTLSYNEQFF. The CDR3 nucleotides read TGTGCCAGCAGCGGGACATTATCCTACAATGAGCAGTTCTTC.

The chain links TRBV7-2 to TRBJ1-1; weak D call: TRBD1 (5 bases). The V and J ends lost 5 bases and 1 base respectively, with 11 bases between them. The germline gives CDR1 SGHTA, CDR2 FQGNSA. The CDR3 consists of 14 residues. The chain's CDR3 is CASSTQGSNTEAFF. The CDR3 region has the DNA TGTGCCAGCAGCACTCAGGGATCGAACACTGAAGCTTTCTTT.

The chain carries TRBV10-3 and TRBJ1-5; TRBD1 matches at 7 bases. CDR1 and CDR2 (germline): ENHRY, SYGVKD. The CDR3 has 15 amino acids. After removal of 3 bases from V and 6 bases from J, the junction contained 8 bases not matched to a gene. CDR3 in amino acids: CAISDSDRESQPQHF. CDR3 coding DNA: TGTGCCATCAGTGACTCTGACAGGGAAAGTCAGCCCCAGCATTTT.

This clone was detected only a few times. This CDR3 is also generated by other DNA sequences in the sample. CDR3 DNA: TGTGCCAGCAGAGGACAGGGAAATCAGCCCCAGCATTTT. It translates to CASRGQGNQPQHF. V is TRBV25-1 and J is TRBJ1-5, with TRBD1 matching 8 bases. This CDR3 contains 13 residues. Germline values: CDR1 MGHDK, CDR2 SYGVNS. V shed 6 bases, J shed 4 bases, and the junction held 2 bases outside the gene matches.

This rearrangement joins TRBV5-1 to TRBJ2-7; perhaps TRBD1 as D (6 bases). Germline V CDR1 and CDR2: SGHRS, YFSETQ. CDR3 length: 13 residues. The germline V and J ends were trimmed by 4 bases and 7 bases, with 15 bases remaining between them. CDR3 region: CASSPWGLGEQYF. CDR3 nucleotide sequence: TGCGCCAGCAGCCCGTGGGGGCTTGGTGAGCAGTACTTC.

The rearrangement links TRBV7-8 to TRBJ1-2; D is possibly TRBD1 (6 bases). With 1 base removed from V and 5 bases from J, the gap between germline ends came to 14 bases. This CDR3 spans 15 amino acids. Germline-derived CDR1 and CDR2 are SGHVS and FQNEAQ. DNA of the CDR3: TGTGCCAGCAGCTTAGAAAGAACAGGGCGGTATGGCTACACCTTC. This gives the protein CASSLERTGRYGYTF.

The J gene is TRBJ1-6, the V gene TRBV19; D gene ambiguous. Germline V gene sequence: CDR1 LNHDA, CDR2 SQIVND (reference sequence). Between the trimmed V and J ends, which lost 5 bases and 10 bases, there was a span of 21 bases. The CDR3 totals 16 residues. The CDR3 loop reads CASSLDHRKTRSPLHF. The DNA for the CDR3 is TGTGCCAGTAGTCTCGACCACAGAAAGACGCGGTCACCCCTCCACTTT.

In this sample, this clone turned up a few times. V is TRBV29-1 and J is TRBJ2-1, with D unresolved. The V gene's germline CDR1 is SQVTM and CDR2 ANQGSEA. With 3 bases removed from V and 5 bases from J, the gap between germline ends came to 5 bases. The CDR3 covers 11 residues. The CDR3 DNA sequence: TGCAGCGTTGAGACGAACAATGAGCAGTTCTTC. Translating gives CSVETNNEQFF.

The chain recombines TRBV29-1 with TRBJ2-1; the D gene is possibly TRBD2 (5 bases). The CDR3 runs to 14 residues. V shed 3 bases and J shed 3 bases, with 12 bases lying between them. Germline values: CDR1 SQVTM, CDR2 ANQGSEA. In DNA form, the CDR3 reads TGCAGCGTTGATTACGGGGTGCGCTACAATGAGCAGTTCTTC. This gives the protein CSVDYGVRYNEQFF.